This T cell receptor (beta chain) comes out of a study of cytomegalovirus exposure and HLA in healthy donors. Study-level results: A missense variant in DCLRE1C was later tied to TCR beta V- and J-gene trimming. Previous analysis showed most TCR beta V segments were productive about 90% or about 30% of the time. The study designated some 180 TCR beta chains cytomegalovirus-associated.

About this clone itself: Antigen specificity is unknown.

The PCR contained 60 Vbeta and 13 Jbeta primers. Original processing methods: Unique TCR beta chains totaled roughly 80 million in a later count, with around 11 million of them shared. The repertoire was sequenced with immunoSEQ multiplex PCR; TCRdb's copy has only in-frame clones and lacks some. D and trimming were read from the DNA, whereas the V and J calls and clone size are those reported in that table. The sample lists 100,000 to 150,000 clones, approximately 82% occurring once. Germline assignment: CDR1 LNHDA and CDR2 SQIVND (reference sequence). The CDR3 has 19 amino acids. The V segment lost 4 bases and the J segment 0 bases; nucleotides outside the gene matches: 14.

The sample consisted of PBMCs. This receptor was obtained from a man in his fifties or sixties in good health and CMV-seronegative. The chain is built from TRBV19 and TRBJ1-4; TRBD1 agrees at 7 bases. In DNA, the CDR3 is TGTGCCAGTAGTACCCCGACAGGGAGTGGAGGAGCAACTAATGAAAAACTGTTTTTT. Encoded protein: CASSTPTGSGGATNEKLFF. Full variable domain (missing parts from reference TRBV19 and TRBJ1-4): DGGITQSPKYLFRKEGQNVTLSCEQNLNHDAMYWYRQDPGQGLRLIYYSQIVNDFQKGDIAEGYSVSREKKESFPLTVTSAQKNPTAFYLCASSTPTGSGGATNEKLFFGSGTQLSVL.